The rows below give T cell receptor beta chains drawn from one sample of a study of beta chain features in type 1 diabetes. Assay: immunoSEQ multiplex PCR; the TCRdb copy retains only in-frame clones and omits some. The data contain 200,000 to 250,000 clones, 9.6% of them seen just once; the ten biggest clones take up about 0.037%. Sequencing was carried out using naive CD4+ T cells from blood. Receptor source: a woman younger than 35 in good health. Both conserved end residues are part of each CDR3. A D gene is named only where the DNA matches it firmly. A clone size is listed for some rows: how often the clone was seen (once, few, many), or a class if it is expanded.

TGTGCCAGCAGCTCTTCAGGGAGGGACGAGCAGTACTTC | CASSSSGRDEQYF | many | TRBJ2-7 | TRBV7-9 | TRBD2
TGTGCCAGTAGTATAGACCGAGGGACTTATACGCAGTATTTT | CASSIDRGTYTQYF | few | TRBJ2-3 | TRBV19 | -
TGTGCCTGGAGAATGCGGGGGAGCTCCTACAATGAGCAGTTCTTC | CAWRMRGSSYNEQFF | few | TRBJ2-1 | TRBV30 | TRBD2
TGTGCCAGCAGTAGACTGGGTTCAGATGAGACCCAGTACTTC | CASSRLGSDETQYF | few | TRBJ2-5 | TRBV25-1 | -
TGCAGCGTAACCGGACAGGGAAATGAAAAACTGTTTTTT | CSVTGQGNEKLFF | - | TRBJ1-4 | TRBV29-1 | TRBD1
TGTGCCAGCAGCCCCCTGGGGGGGGCGCGGGGTAACACTGAAGCTTTCTTT | CASSPLGGARGNTEAFF | - | TRBJ1-1 | TRBV2 | -
TGCGCCAGCAGCTTGGGAGCGGGGTTCCGCCCAGATACGCAGTATTTT | CASSLGAGFRPDTQYF | few | TRBJ2-3 | TRBV5-1 | TRBD2
TGTGCCTGGAGTGTAGAGACTGGGCAGCCCCAGCATTTT | CAWSVETGQPQHF | few | TRBJ1-5 | TRBV30 | -
TGTGCCAGCAGCGTAGAACAGGTAGGATCGGCCTATGGCTACACCTTC | CASSVEQVGSAYGYTF | few | TRBJ1-2 | TRBV9 | -
TGCGCCAGCAGCTGGGGGCCCGGAAACACTGAAGCTTTCTTT | CASSWGPGNTEAFF | - | TRBJ1-1 | TRBV5-1 | -
TGCAGCGACATGTGGGGGCAGTCGGAAGGCTACACCTTC | CSDMWGQSEGYTF | few | TRBJ1-2 | TRBV29-1 | -
TGTGCCAGCTCAGCTTTACCGGGACAGGGTGAAAAACTGTTTTTT | CASSALPGQGEKLFF | few | TRBJ1-4 | TRBV18 | TRBD1
TGCGCCAGCGGACCACAGGGGGATAGTGGCTACACCTTC | CASGPQGDSGYTF | - | TRBJ1-2 | TRBV5-1 | TRBD1
TGTGCCAGCAGTGATGGACAGGGGAGTAATTCACCCCTCCACTTT | CASSDGQGSNSPLHF | few | TRBJ1-6 | TRBV6-4 | TRBD1
TGTGCCAGCAGCGTAGCGGGGGGCGCGGGAGATACGCAGTATTTT | CASSVAGGAGDTQYF | - | TRBJ2-3 | TRBV9 | -
TGTGCCAGCAGTCCAGAGACAGGGGGTCTGAGCGAGCAGTACTTC | CASSPETGGLSEQYF | - | TRBJ2-7 | TRBV6-1 | TRBD1
TGTGCCAGCAGCGCAACTAGCGGGTACGAGCAGTACTTC | CASSATSGYEQYF | - | TRBJ2-7 | TRBV6-1 | TRBD2
TGCAGCGTTGCGGGACAGGGGGCAACAAATGAGCAGTTCTTC | CSVAGQGATNEQFF | few | TRBJ2-1 | TRBV29-1 | TRBD1
TGTGCCAGCAGCTCCACCATTAGCCAGGGCGACACTGAAGCTTTCTTT | CASSSTISQGDTEAFF | - | TRBJ1-1 | TRBV9 | -
TGTGCCAGCAGCTCCACAGGGAAGGGGCAGAACACTGAAGCTTTCTTT | CASSSTGKGQNTEAFF | - | TRBJ1-1 | TRBV5-4 | -
TGCAGCGTTGCGGGCAGGGTGGTTGAGCAGTTCTTC | CSVAGRVVEQFF | - | TRBJ2-1 | TRBV29-1 | -
TGTGCCAGCAGCTCGGCAGGGGTCGAGCAGTACTTC | CASSSAGVEQYF | few | TRBJ2-7 | TRBV7-2 | -
TGTGCCAGTAGCACGGTCTTCTCCCCCATCCATGAGCAGTTCTTC | CASSTVFSPIHEQFF | few | TRBJ2-1 | TRBV19 | -
TGTGCCAGCAGACAAACAGGGTCCCTCTCCTACAATGAGCAGTTCTTC | CASRQTGSLSYNEQFF | few | TRBJ2-1 | TRBV7-2 | -
TGTGCCAGCAGCCAGACGACGGGGGGCAGCTCTGAAGCTTTCTTT | CASSQTTGGSSEAFF | many | TRBJ1-1 | TRBV14 | -
TGTGCCAGCAGCCAAACAGCGGGGGAAGGGGAGCAGTACTTC | CASSQTAGEGEQYF | few | TRBJ2-7 | TRBV7-9 | TRBD2
TGCAGCGTTGACGGGACAGACGACGAGCAGTACTTC | CSVDGTDDEQYF | many | TRBJ2-7 | TRBV29-1 | TRBD1
TGTGCCAGCAGCTCCTTTAGGGGTCTCTCCTACAATGAGCAGTTCTTC | CASSSFRGLSYNEQFF | few | TRBJ2-1 | TRBV11-2 | -
TGTGCCAGCAGCTTATTTTTCTCCCTAGCGGGAGTCTCCTACAATGAGCAGTTCTTC | CASSLFFSLAGVSYNEQFF | few | TRBJ2-1 | TRBV7-7 | TRBD2
TGTGCCAGCTCACCACCAGGGGGCTACCCCTACAATGAGCAGTTCTTC | CASSPPGGYPYNEQFF | - | TRBJ2-1 | TRBV18 | TRBD1
TGTGCCAGCAGTGAACGGGGGAAATTGTCTGAAGCTTTCTTT | CASSERGKLSEAFF | - | TRBJ1-1 | TRBV6-5 | -
TGTGCCAGCAGCGTGGATATTCCAGGGGGCTCAGGAGGCTACACCTTC | CASSVDIPGGSGGYTF | - | TRBJ1-2 | TRBV9 | TRBD1
TGTGCCAGCAGCGGGACAGGGCCCCAGCAGACCCAGTACTTC | CASSGTGPQQTQYF | many | TRBJ2-5 | TRBV9 | TRBD1
TGTGCCAGTAGAGGCGCCAGGGGGGAAAAACTGTTTTTT | CASRGARGEKLFF | few | TRBJ1-4 | TRBV19 | TRBD1
TGTGCCAGCAGCTTAGAGGCTAGCGGGATTGGTGAGACCCAGTACTTC | CASSLEASGIGETQYF | - | TRBJ2-5 | TRBV7-6 | TRBD2
TGCGCCAGCAGCCGCCTACGGGGGGCTCTGTACAATGAGCAGTTCTTC | CASSRLRGALYNEQFF | - | TRBJ2-1 | TRBV4-1 | -
TGTGCCAGCAGTTTGAACTCGGACAGCGGCCAGCATTTT | CASSLNSDSGQHF | few | TRBJ1-5 | TRBV6-5 | -
TGTGCCAGCAGTGAATCCGTTACGCAGTATTTT | CASSESVTQYF | few | TRBJ2-3 | TRBV25-1 | -
TGTGCCAGCAGCGTAGCCGGGTCGGGTGGGACAGACAATCAAGAGACCCAGTACTTC | CASSVAGSGGTDNQETQYF | few | TRBJ2-5 | TRBV9 | TRBD1
TGTGCCTGGAGTGTAATTGTGGGGGCTAGGGAGCAGTACTTC | CAWSVIVGAREQYF | few | TRBJ2-7 | TRBV30 | -
TGTGCCAGTAGTCCCTACAGGGCTAGTGGAGAGACCCAGTACTTC | CASSPYRASGETQYF | - | TRBJ2-5 | TRBV19 | -
TGTGCCAGCAGTTACTTAAGGAGCGAAGCTTTCTTT | CASSYLRSEAFF | few | TRBJ1-1 | TRBV6-6 | -
TGTGCCAGTAGTCAGAGACAGGGGGTCGGCTACGAGCAGTACTTC | CASSQRQGVGYEQYF | - | TRBJ2-7 | TRBV19 | TRBD1
TGCGCCAGCAGCGCCGGGACTAGCGGGGATAGCTCCTACAATGAGCAGTTCTTC | CASSAGTSGDSSYNEQFF | - | TRBJ2-1 | TRBV5-1 | TRBD2
TGTGCTAGTGGTAGCCCGGGACTAGCGGTCCAAGAGACCCAGTACTTC | CASGSPGLAVQETQYF | - | TRBJ2-5 | TRBV12-5 | TRBD2
TGTGCCAGCAGCTTACCTTGGGCTAGCGGGAGCTATGAGCAGTTCTTC | CASSLPWASGSYEQFF | - | TRBJ2-1 | TRBV7-9 | TRBD2
TGTGCCACCCAGAACGACAGGGCGTGGACCGGGGAGCTGTTTTTT | CATQNDRAWTGELFF | few | TRBJ2-2 | TRBV11-2 | TRBD1
TGTGCCACCAGCAGAGGGACAGGCGTCAATTCACCCCTCCACTTT | CATSRGTGVNSPLHF | - | TRBJ1-6 | TRBV15 | TRBD1